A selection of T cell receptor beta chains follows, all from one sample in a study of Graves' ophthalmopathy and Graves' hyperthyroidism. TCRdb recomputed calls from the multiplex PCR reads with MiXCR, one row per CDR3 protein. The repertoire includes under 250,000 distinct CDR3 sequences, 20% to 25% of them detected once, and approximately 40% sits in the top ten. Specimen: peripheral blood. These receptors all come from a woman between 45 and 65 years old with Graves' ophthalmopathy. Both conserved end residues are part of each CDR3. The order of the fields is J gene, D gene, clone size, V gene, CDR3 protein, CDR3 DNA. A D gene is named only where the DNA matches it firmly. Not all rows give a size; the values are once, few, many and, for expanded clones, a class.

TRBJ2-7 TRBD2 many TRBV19 CASSPTSGILYEQYF TGTGCCAGTAGTCCAACTAGCGGGATCCTCTACGAGCAGTACTTC
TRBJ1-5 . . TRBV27 CASSSPPGGPQHF TGTGCCAGCAGTTCCCCCCCGGGGGGGCCCCAGCATTTT
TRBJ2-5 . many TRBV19 CASRSLDQAQEAQYF TGTGCCAGTCGATCCCTTGACCAGGCCCAAGAGGCCCAGTACTTC
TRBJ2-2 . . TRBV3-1 CASSQVRVLNTGELFF TGTGCCAGCAGCCAAGTTAGGGTTCTCAACACCGGGGAGCTGTTTTTT
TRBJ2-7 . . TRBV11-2 CASSLTFPSYEQYF TGTGCCAGCAGCTTGACCTTTCCAAGCTACGAGCAGTACTTC
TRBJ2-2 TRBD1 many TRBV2 CASRRRGRGVGTGELFF TGTGCCAGCAGACGCAGGGGGCGCGGTGTGGGAACCGGGGAGCTGTTTTTT
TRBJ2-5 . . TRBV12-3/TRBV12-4 CASSPYPSYRYF TGTGCCAGCAGCCCATATCCCAGTTATCGGTACTTC
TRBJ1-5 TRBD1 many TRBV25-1 CASSEFSGQAQHF TGTGCCAGCAGTGAATTTAGCGGACAGGCCCAGCATTTT
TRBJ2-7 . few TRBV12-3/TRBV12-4 CASSSGRRFPYEQYF TGTGCCAGCAGCTCCGGCAGGAGATTTCCCTACGAGCAGTACTTC
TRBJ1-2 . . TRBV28 CASSFDSPYGYIF TGTGCCAGCAGCTTCGACAGTCCTTATGGCTACATCTTC
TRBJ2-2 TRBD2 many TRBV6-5 CASSNSGTRNTGELFF TGTGCCAGCAGTAACTCCGGGACTAGGAACACCGGGGAGCTGTTTTTT
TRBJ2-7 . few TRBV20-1 CSGVDGALNEQYF TGCAGTGGGGTGGATGGGGCTCTGAACGAGCAGTACTTC
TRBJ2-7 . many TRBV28 CASLGEGASYEQYF TGTGCCAGCCTGGGGGAGGGGGCTAGCTACGAGCAGTACTTC
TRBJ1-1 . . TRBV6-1 CASSELRGNTEAFF TGTGCCAGCAGTGAATTGAGGGGGAACACTGAAGCTTTCTTT
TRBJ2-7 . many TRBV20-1 CSAKGHDYYEQYF TGCAGTGCTAAGGGACACGACTACTACGAGCAGTACTTC
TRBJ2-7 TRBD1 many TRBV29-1 CSVKDRGTYEQYF TGCAGCGTTAAGGACAGGGGCACCTACGAGCAGTACTTC
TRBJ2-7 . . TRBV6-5 CASSYIGSPEYF TGTGCCAGCAGTTACATAGGGTCTCCGGAGTACTTC
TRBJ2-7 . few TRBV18 CASSPSRAVYEQYF TGTGCCAGCTCACCATCCAGGGCGGTCTACGAGCAGTACTTC
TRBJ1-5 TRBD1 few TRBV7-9 CASSQTDRESQPQHF TGTGCCAGCAGCCAGACGGACAGGGAGAGTCAGCCCCAGCATTTT
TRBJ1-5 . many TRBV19 CASSKGTNQPQHF TGTGCCAGTAGTAAGGGGACCAATCAGCCCCAGCATTTT
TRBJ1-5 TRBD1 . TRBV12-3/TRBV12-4 CASSEQTGMDQPQHF TGTGCCAGCAGCGAACAGACAGGGATGGATCAGCCCCAGCATTTT
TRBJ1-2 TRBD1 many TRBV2 CASPTMPTGNYGYTF TGTGCCAGCCCAACTATGCCGACAGGGAACTATGGCTACACCTTC
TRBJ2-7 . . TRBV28 CASTTPGQGGYEQYF TGTGCCAGCACCACCCCAGGCCAGGGTGGCTACGAGCAGTACTTC
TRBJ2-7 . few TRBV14 CASSQLGQSAEQYF TGTGCCAGCAGCCAACTGGGACAATCTGCCGAGCAGTACTTC
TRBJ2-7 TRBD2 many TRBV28 CASSPRLAVTYEQYF TGTGCCAGCAGTCCCAGACTAGCTGTGACCTACGAGCAGTACTTC
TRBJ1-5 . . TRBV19 CASSTIPNQPQHF TGTGCCAGTTCGACAATTCCAAATCAGCCCCAGCATTTT
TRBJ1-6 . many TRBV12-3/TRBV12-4 CASSLGGANSPLHF TGTGCCAGCAGTTTGGGGGGCGCGAATTCACCCCTCCACTTT